The rows below give T cell receptor beta chains drawn from one sample of a study of blood T cells in healthy people across ages. MiXCR, run by TCRdb on the 5' RACE reads, gives a single entry per CDR3 protein. Among over 600,000 distinct CDR3 sequences, over 40% were seen once, and the ten largest hold 25% to 35%. The sequencing input was blood. Receptors were obtained from a man at least 80 years old in good health. The CDR3 runs from the conserved cysteine through the conserved F or W. A D gene is named only where the DNA matches it firmly. Clone size is given for some rows only: seen once, a few or many times, or a class if the clone is expanded.

V: TRBV7-3; size: NA; D: NA; J: TRBJ2-3; length: 15; DNA: TGTGCCAGCAGTGTGGCGGGGTCTAGCACAGATACGCAGTATTTT; CDR3: CASSVAGSSTDTQYF
V: TRBV6-2/TRBV6-3; size: NA; D: TRBD1; J: TRBJ2-1; length: 17; DNA: TGTGCCAGCAGTTACTCGAGGGGACAGGGTTACGACAATGAGCAGTTCTTC; CDR3: CASSYSRGQGYDNEQFF
V: TRBV6-2/TRBV6-3; size: few; D: TRBD1; J: TRBJ2-7; length: 13; DNA: TGTGCCAGCAGGGCCGACAGGGCCTACGAGCAGTACTTC; CDR3: CASRADRAYEQYF
V: TRBV11-3; size: few; D: NA; J: TRBJ2-1; length: 15; DNA: TGTGCCAGCAGCTTAAATGTAGGAGCCTACAATGAGCAGTTCTTC; CDR3: CASSLNVGAYNEQFF
V: TRBV2; size: few; D: TRBD2; J: TRBJ2-5; length: 17; DNA: TGTGCCAGCACTACCGGGACTAGCGGGGGGACCCAAGAGACCCAGTACTTC; CDR3: CASTTGTSGGTQETQYF
V: TRBV3-1; size: NA; D: TRBD2; J: TRBJ2-5; length: 17; DNA: TGTGCCAGCAGCCCAGGACTAGCGGGGGGGTACCACAATGAGCAGTACTTC; CDR3: CASSPGLAGGYHNEQYF
V: TRBV4-2; size: few; D: NA; J: TRBJ1-6; length: 15; DNA: TGTGCCAGCAGCCAAGCTGGACAGTATAATTCACCCCTCCACTTT; CDR3: CASSQAGQYNSPLHF
V: TRBV7-8; size: many; D: TRBD2; J: TRBJ2-1; length: 15; DNA: TGTGCCAGCAGCTCCACTAGCGGGGGATACAATGAGCAGTTCTTC; CDR3: CASSSTSGGYNEQFF
V: TRBV7-2; size: NA; D: TRBD2; J: TRBJ2-5; length: 15; DNA: TGTGCCAGCAGCCCCGGACTAGCGGGGGTCCAAAGGCAGTACTTC; CDR3: CASSPGLAGVQRQYF
V: TRBV6-2/TRBV6-3; size: few; D: NA; J: TRBJ2-1; length: 11; DNA: TGTGCCAGCAGTTCCAATTGGGGGCAGTTCTTC; CDR3: CASSSNWGQFF
V: TRBV20-1; size: NA; D: TRBD2; J: TRBJ2-7; length: 17; DNA: TGCAGTGCGGACCCGGGAGGGCGGGAAGGCCCCTTCTACGAGCAGTACTTC; CDR3: CSADPGGREGPFYEQYF
V: TRBV12-3/TRBV12-4; size: NA; D: NA; J: TRBJ1-5; length: 11; DNA: TGTGCCAGCAGTTTCGGTCAGCCCCAGCATTTT; CDR3: CASSFGQPQHF
V: TRBV10-3; size: NA; D: NA; J: TRBJ2-7; length: 14; DNA: TGTGCCATCAGTGAGTCGGTTCCGGCGGGCGAGCAGTACTTC; CDR3: CAISESVPAGEQYF
V: TRBV5-5; size: few; D: NA; J: TRBJ2-6; length: 15; DNA: TGTGCCAGCAGCTTACTTAACAGGGCAGCCAACGTCCTGACTTTC; CDR3: CASSLLNRAANVLTF